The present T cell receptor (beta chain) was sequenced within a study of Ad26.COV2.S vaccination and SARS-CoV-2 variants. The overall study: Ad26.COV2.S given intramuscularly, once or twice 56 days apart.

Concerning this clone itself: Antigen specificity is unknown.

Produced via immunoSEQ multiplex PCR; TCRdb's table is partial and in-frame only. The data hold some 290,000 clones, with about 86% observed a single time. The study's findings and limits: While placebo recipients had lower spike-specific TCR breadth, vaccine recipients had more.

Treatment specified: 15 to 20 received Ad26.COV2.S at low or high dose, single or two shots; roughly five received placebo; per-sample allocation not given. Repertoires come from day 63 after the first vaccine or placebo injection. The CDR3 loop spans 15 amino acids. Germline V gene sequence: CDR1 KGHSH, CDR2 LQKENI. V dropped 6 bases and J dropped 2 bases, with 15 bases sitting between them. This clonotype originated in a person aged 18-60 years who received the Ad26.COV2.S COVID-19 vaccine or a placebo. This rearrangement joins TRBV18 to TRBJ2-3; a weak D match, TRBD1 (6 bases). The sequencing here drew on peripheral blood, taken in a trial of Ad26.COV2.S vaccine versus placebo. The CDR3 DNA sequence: TGTGCCAGCTCTCTTTTCCGGGACAACACAGATACGCAGTATTTT. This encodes CASSLFRDNTDTQYF.